The 23 T cell receptor beta chains presented below share a single source sample, sequenced in a study of cytomegalovirus exposure and HLA in healthy donors. The repertoire was sequenced with immunoSEQ multiplex PCR; TCRdb's copy has only in-frame clones and lacks some. The table lists approximately 120,000 clones, 89% of them singletons. Sequenced input: PBMCs. The origin of the receptors is a woman in her late teens or twenties in good health and CMV-seronegative.

V gene TRBV30 combines with J gene TRBJ2-3, with a weak D call TRBD2 (5 bases). The V gene's germline CDR1 is GTSNPN and CDR2 SVGIG (reference sequence). The V end was cut by 4 bases, the J end by 11 bases, with 16 bases between. This CDR3 is built from 12 residues. DNA of the CDR3: TGTGCCTGGATGGATATCGGAGGCTTGCAGTATTTT. Its protein is CAWMDIGGLQYF.

V usage is TRBV5-1 and J usage is TRBJ2-2; 7 bases line up with TRBD2. V was clipped by 4 bases and J by 0 bases; unmatched bases: 3. The CDR3 runs 15 residues. CDR1 and CDR2 from the germline V gene are SGHRS and YFSETQ. The CDR3 loop reads CASSPLAANTGELFF. The CDR3 region has the DNA TGCGCCAGCAGCCCTCTAGCGGCGAACACCGGGGAGCTGTTTTTT. The variable domain in full, completed from reference TRBV5-1 and TRBJ2-2, reads KAGVTQTPRYLIKTRGQQVTLSCSPISGHRSVSWYQQTPGQGLQFLFEYFSETQRNKGNFPGRFSGRQFSNSRSEMNVSTLELGDSALYLCASSPLAANTGELFFGEGSRLTVL.

The chain couples TRBV10-2 to TRBJ2-7, with 9 bases matching TRBD1. The CDR3 sequence is 13 residues long. Germline V gene lookup returns CDR1 WSHSY and CDR2 SAAADI. V gave up 7 bases and J gave up 6 bases; unmatched junction bases: 7. The CDR3 sequence: CASTGTDRGEQYF. The CDR3 nucleotides are TGCGCCAGCACCGGAACGGACAGGGGCGAGCAGTACTTC.

This chain links TRBV10-3 with TRBJ1-2, with TRBD1 identical over 8 bases. V gave up 3 bases and J gave up 4 bases; unmatched junction bases: 4. CDR3 length equals 14 residues. The germline V gene encodes CDR1 ENHRY and CDR2 SYGVKD. The CDR3 coding sequence is TGTGCCATCAGTGATCTGGGACAGGCCTATGGCTACACCTTC. As protein: CAISDLGQAYGYTF.

The chain combines TRBV18 with TRBJ2-5; the D is unclear. CDR3 size: 12 residues. Trimming cost V 6 bases and J 4 bases, with 9 bases left between them. CDR1 is KGHSH, CDR2 LQKENI, per germline. The CDR3 DNA follows: TGTGCCAGCTCGGATAAGCGAGAGACCCAGTACTTC. This codes for CASSDKRETQYF.

The chain carries TRBV28 and TRBJ2-3, with 7 bases lining up with TRBD2. Trimming at V came to 3 bases and at J to 1 base, leaving 1 base not matched to a gene. CDR1 is MDHEN and CDR2 is SYDVKM in the germline V gene. CDR3 length equals 14 residues. CDR3 sequence (DNA): TGTGCCAGCAGTTTGGGGGGGGGCACAGATACGCAGTATTTT. It encodes CASSLGGGTDTQYF. Based on the CDR3 plus reference TRBV28 and TRBJ2-3, the full variable domain is DVKVTQSSRYLVKRTGEKVFLECVQDMDHENMFWYRQDPGLGLRLIYFSYDVKMKEKGDIPEGYSVSREKKERFSLILESASTNQTSMYLCASSLGGGTDTQYFGPGTRLTVL.

Worth noting for this clone: The junction departs from the called germline gene at one end, perhaps through a read error. The rearrangement uses TRBV2 and TRBJ2-2; D is unclear. This CDR3 region has 15 residues. Germline loops: CDR1 SNHLY, CDR2 FYNNEI. DNA for the CDR3: TGTGCCAGCAGCGAAGAGATCATCACGGGCGGGGAGCTGTTTTTT. Its protein is CASSEEIITGGELFF. The full variable domain, rest sourced from reference TRBV2 and TRBJ2-2, is EPEVTQTPSHQVTQMGQEVILRCVPISNHLYFYWYRQILGQKVEFLVSFYNNEISEKSEIFDDQFSVERPDGSNFTLKIRSTKLEDSAMYFCASSEEIITGGELFFGEGSRLTVL.

The genes are TRBV2 and TRBJ2-7, with 9 bases matching TRBD2. There are 16 residues in the CDR3. Trimming took 7 bases from V and 2 from J; bases not matched to a gene: 12. Germline assignment: CDR1 SNHLY and CDR2 FYNNEI. CDR3 region: CASIPSPGLAAYEQYF. CDR3 coding DNA: TGTGCCAGCATCCCGAGCCCGGGACTAGCCGCCTACGAGCAGTACTTC.

This clone was seen a handful of times. J is TRBJ2-3 and V is TRBV6-4; D perhaps matches TRBD1 (5 bases). Per germline, CDR1 MRHNA and CDR2 SNTAGT. CDR3 length: 14 residues. Between the trimmed V and J ends, which lost 6 bases and 3 bases, there was a span of 13 bases. CDR3 protein: CASSEQEGTDTQYF. Written as DNA, the CDR3 is TGTGCCAGCAGCGAACAGGAAGGGACAGATACGCAGTATTTT.

The rearrangement joins TRBV12-2 to TRBJ2-7; the table's D call, TRBD2, was not checked against the DNA. TRBV12-2 is shown as a pseudogene. The CDR3 loop spans 18 amino acids. The CDR3 DNA is TGTGCAAGTCGCTTACTCAATAAAACTGGACGGGGTTTGGACGAGCAGTACTTC. Translation: CASRLLNKTGRGLDEQYF.

This clone was counted a single time. The chain combines TRBV5-1 with TRBJ2-2; D ambiguous. Germline lookup yields CDR1 SGHRS and CDR2 YFSETQ. Trimming took off 0 bases at V and 5 bases at J, with 11 bases between the two ends. This CDR3 has 15 amino acids. The CDR3 nucleotides read TGCGCCAGCAGCTTGGGAGTAGCCGGAACCGGGGAGCTGTTTTTT. Translating it yields CASSLGVAGTGELFF.

In this sample, this clone turned up a few times. J is TRBJ1-2 and V is TRBV30; D is unresolved. CDR3 length: 12 amino acids. Germline loops: CDR1 GTSNPN, CDR2 SVGIG (reference sequence). Trimming took 3 bases from V and 4 from J, leaving 9 bases between them. The CDR3 reads CAWRYVLYGYTF. CDR3 in DNA: TGTGCCTGGAGATATGTCCTCTATGGCTACACCTTC.

The chain carries TRBV7-2 and TRBJ1-5; 10 positions agree with TRBD1. Germline V gives CDR1 SGHTA, CDR2 FQGNSA. CDR3 length: 16 amino acids. V lost 2 bases and J lost 5; bases outside the gene matches: 6. CDR3 DNA sequence: TGTGCCAGCAGCTTATCGGACAGGGGGGGGCATCAGCCCCAGCATTTT. The encoded protein is CASSLSDRGGHQPQHF.

This sequence joins TRBV7-7 and TRBJ2-3, with 12 nucleotides matching TRBD2. This CDR3 is built from 16 residues. J was trimmed by 1 base and V by 4 bases; bases with no gene match: 3. Germline V gene data show CDR1 as SSHAT and CDR2 as FNYEAQ (reference sequence). The CDR3 region is CASSSSGRARTDTQYF. The CDR3 DNA sequence: TGTGCCAGCAGCTCTAGCGGGAGGGCCCGCACAGATACGCAGTATTTT.

A remark on this clone: One end of the junction does not line up with germline, which may come from a read error. The chain joins TRBV7-7 to TRBJ2-3; TRBD2 matches 9 bases. The CDR3 runs 15 residues. Germline CDR1 and CDR2: SSHAT and FNYEAQ (reference sequence). In nucleotides, the CDR3 is TGTGCTAGCAGCGGGGGGACTGGATCCACAGATACGCAGTATTTT. Translated, it gives CASSGGTGSTDTQYF.

This clone was picked up one time. The chain recombines TRBV28 with TRBJ2-7, with TRBD1 matching 9 bases. CDR1 and CDR2 from the germline V gene are MDHEN and SYDVKM. CDR3 length: 14 amino acids. The trim removed 3 bases at V and 4 bases at J, leaving 4 bases unmatched. The CDR3 DNA sequence: TGTGCCAGCAGTTTCGGGACAGGGAAGTACGAGCAGTACTTC. The encoded protein is CASSFGTGKYEQYF.

V is TRBV5-4 and J is TRBJ2-7, with 12 bases that match TRBD2. V shed 4 bases and J 2 bases; nucleotides not matched to a gene: 7. This CDR3 region has 16 residues. In germline, CDR1 is SGHNT, CDR2 YYREEE (reference sequence). CDR3: CASSSGTSGRTYEQYF. As DNA, the CDR3 is TGTGCCAGCAGCAGCGGGACTAGCGGGCGTACCTACGAGCAGTACTTC.

The rearrangement uses TRBV7-9 and TRBJ2-1; 9 nucleotides line up with TRBD2. The CDR3 length is 16 residues. Germline CDR1 and CDR2: SEHNR and FQNEAQ (reference sequence). V lost 0 bases, J lost 4 bases, and 4 bases stayed unmatched. The CDR3 coding sequence is TGTGCCAGCAGCTTAGCAACTAGCGGGCGTTACAATGAGCAGTTCTTC. Protein sequence: CASSLATSGRYNEQFF.

J is TRBJ2-2 and V is TRBV28; TRBD2 agrees at 7 bases. Unmatched junction bases numbered 28, after V lost 8 bases and J lost 1 base. The CDR3 is 22 residues long. The germline gives CDR1 MDHEN, CDR2 SYDVKM. CDR3: CASSGFERESVTRIWNTGELFF. The CDR3 bases are TGTGCCAGCTCGGGCTTCGAGCGGGAATCGGTGACACGAATATGGAACACCGGGGAGCTGTTTTTT.

This chain joins TRBV28 and TRBJ1-2; D remains unclear. This CDR3 spans 15 amino acids. The germline V gene encodes CDR1 MDHEN and CDR2 SYDVKM. V lost 1 base and J lost 4, with 13 bases in between. CDR3 loop: CASSLSTTHPYGYTF. DNA for the CDR3: TGTGCCAGCAGTTTATCGACAACTCACCCCTATGGCTACACCTTC.

The gene calls are TRBV9 and TRBJ1-1, with 7 bases aligning to TRBD1. The germline gives CDR1 SGDLS, CDR2 YYNGEE. Unmatched junction bases numbered 8, after V lost 0 bases and J lost 0 bases. This CDR3 is 17 amino acids long. CDR3 protein: CASSVDGGGLVNTEAFF. The DNA of the CDR3 is TGTGCCAGCAGCGTAGATGGAGGGGGCCTAGTGAACACTGAAGCTTTCTTT.

The V and J genes are TRBV5-6 and TRBJ1-5; 12 nucleotides match TRBD1. The germline CDR1 and CDR2 sequences are SGHDT and YYEEEE. V dropped 4 bases and J dropped 7; count of bases not matched to a gene: 6. This CDR3 contains 15 residues. DNA of the CDR3: TGTGCCAGCAGCACCGGGACAGGGGGCGGGCAGCCCCAGCATTTT. Amino acids: CASSTGTGGGQPQHF.

The genes are TRBV5-1 and TRBJ2-3; 9 bases map to TRBD1. V lost 6 bases and J lost 4; bases outside the gene matches: 9. CDR3 length: 15 residues. Germline V gene sequence: CDR1 SGHRS, CDR2 YFSETQ. DNA for the CDR3: TGCGCCAGCACCCCCGGGACAGGGTTCCCAGATACGCAGTATTTT. Protein: CASTPGTGFPDTQYF.